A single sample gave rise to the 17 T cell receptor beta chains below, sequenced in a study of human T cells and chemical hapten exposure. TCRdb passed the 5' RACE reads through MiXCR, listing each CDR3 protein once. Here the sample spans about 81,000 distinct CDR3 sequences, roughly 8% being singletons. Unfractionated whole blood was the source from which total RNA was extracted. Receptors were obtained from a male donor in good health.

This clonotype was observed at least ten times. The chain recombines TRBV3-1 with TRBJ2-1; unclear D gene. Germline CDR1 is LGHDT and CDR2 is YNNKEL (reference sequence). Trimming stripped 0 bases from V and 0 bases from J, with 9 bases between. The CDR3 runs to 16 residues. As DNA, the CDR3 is TGTGCCAGCAGCCAAGACCCAGTCGTCTCCTACAATGAGCAGTTCTTC. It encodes CASSQDPVVSYNEQFF.

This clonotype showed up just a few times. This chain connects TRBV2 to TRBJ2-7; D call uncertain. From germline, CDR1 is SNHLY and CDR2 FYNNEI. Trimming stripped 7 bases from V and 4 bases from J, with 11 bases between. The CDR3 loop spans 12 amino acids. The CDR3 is CASISSRYEQYF. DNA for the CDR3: TGTGCCAGCATCTCCTCTCGTTACGAGCAGTACTTC.

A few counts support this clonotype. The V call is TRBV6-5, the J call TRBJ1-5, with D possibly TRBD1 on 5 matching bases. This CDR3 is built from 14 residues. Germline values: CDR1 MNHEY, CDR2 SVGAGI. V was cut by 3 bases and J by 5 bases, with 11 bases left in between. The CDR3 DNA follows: TGTGCCAGCAGTTATGACGGGGGGTATCAGCCCCAGCATTTT. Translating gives CASSYDGGYQPQHF.

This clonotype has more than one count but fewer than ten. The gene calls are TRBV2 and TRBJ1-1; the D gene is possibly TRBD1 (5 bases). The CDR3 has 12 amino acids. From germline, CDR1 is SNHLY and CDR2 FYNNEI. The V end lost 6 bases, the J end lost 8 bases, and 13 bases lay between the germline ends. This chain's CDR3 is CASSLGLGEAFF. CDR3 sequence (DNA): TGTGCCAGCAGCCTGGGGCTGGGAGAAGCTTTCTTT.

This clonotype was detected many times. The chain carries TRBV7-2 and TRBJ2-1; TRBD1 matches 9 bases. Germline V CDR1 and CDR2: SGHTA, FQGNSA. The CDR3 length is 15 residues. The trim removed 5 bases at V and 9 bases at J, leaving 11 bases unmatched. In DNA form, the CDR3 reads TGTGCCAGCAGCATCAGCACCGGGACAGGGAGTGAGCAGTTCTTC. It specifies CASSISTGTGSEQFF.

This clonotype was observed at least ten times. This CDR3 reads CASSQDLGQGTYEQYF. The CDR3 region has the DNA TGCGCCAGCAGCCAAGATCTAGGGCAGGGGACCTACGAGCAGTACTTC. The J gene is TRBJ2-7, the V gene TRBV4-3, with a weak D call TRBD1 (6 bases). Looked up from germline, CDR1 is LGHNA and CDR2 is YSLEER. The CDR3 sequence is 16 residues long. Deletions cut 0 bases from V and 2 bases from J, with 14 bases between.

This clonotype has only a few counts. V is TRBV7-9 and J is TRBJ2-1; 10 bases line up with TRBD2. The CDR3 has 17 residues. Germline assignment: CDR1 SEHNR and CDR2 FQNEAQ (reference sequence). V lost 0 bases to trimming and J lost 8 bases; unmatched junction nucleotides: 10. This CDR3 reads CASSLAELAGIRYEQFF. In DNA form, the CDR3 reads TGTGCCAGCAGCTTAGCTGAACTAGCGGGAATTAGGTATGAGCAGTTCTTC.

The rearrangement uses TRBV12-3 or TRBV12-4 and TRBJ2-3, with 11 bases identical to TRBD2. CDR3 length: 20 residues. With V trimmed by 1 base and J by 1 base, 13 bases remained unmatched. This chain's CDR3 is CASSLGTSGSPGGRTDTQYF. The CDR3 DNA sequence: TGTGCCAGCAGTTTAGGAACTAGCGGGAGCCCCGGGGGCCGCACAGATACGCAGTATTTT.

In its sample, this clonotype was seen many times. The CDR3 here is CASSRDGANYGYTF. The CDR3, as DNA: TGTGCCAGCAGCCGGGACGGAGCTAACTATGGCTACACCTTC. V is TRBV12-3 or TRBV12-4 and J is TRBJ1-2; D is possibly TRBD1 (5 bases). The CDR3 extends over 14 amino acids. The V end was cut by 6 bases, the J end by 0 bases, with 11 bases between.

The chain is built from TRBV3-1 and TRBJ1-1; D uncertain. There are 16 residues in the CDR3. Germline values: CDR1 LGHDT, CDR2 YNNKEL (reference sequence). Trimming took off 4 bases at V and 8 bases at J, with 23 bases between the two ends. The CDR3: CASSPIEGGGAAEAFF. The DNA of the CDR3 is TGTGCCAGCAGCCCAATCGAGGGTGGAGGCGCAGCCGAAGCTTTCTTT. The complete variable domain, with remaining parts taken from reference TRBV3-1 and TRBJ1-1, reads DTAVSQTPKYLVTQMGNDKSIKCEQNLGHDTMYWYKQDSKKFLKIMFSYNNKELIINETVPNRFSPKSPDKAHLNLHINSLELGDSAVYFCASSPIEGGGAAEAFFGQGTRLTVV.

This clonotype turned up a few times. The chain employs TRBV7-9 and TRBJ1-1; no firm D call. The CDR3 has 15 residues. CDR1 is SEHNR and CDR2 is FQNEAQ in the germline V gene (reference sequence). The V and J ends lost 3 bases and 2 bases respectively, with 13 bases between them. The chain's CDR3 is CASSFLKGANTEAFF. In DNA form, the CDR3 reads TGTGCCAGCAGCTTCTTAAAGGGAGCCAACACTGAAGCTTTCTTT.

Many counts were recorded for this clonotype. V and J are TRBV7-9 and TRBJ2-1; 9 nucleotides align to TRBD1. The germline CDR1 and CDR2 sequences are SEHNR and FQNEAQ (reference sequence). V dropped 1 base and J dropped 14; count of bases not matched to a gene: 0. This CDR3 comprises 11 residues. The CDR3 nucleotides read TGTGCCAGCAGCTTAGGGGACAGGGAGTTCTTC. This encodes CASSLGDREFF.

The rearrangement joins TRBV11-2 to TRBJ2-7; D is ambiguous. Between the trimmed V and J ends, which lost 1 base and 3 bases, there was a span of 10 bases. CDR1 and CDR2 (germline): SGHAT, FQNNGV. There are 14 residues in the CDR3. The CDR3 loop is CASSLASGIYEQYF. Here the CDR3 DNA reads TGTGCCAGCAGCTTAGCGTCCGGTATCTACGAGCAGTACTTC.

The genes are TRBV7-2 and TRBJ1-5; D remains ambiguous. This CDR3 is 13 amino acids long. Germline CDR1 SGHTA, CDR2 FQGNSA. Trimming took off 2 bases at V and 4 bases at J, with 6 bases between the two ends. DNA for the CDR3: TGTGCCAGCAGCTTACCTGGGAATCAGCCCCAGCATTTT. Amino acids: CASSLPGNQPQHF.

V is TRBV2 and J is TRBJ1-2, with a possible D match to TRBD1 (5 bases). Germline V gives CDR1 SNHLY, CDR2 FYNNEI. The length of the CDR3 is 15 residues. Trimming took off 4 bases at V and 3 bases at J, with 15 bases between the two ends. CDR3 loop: CASSGAGVSDYGYTF. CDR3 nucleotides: TGTGCCAGCAGTGGAGCGGGGGTATCGGACTATGGCTACACCTTC.

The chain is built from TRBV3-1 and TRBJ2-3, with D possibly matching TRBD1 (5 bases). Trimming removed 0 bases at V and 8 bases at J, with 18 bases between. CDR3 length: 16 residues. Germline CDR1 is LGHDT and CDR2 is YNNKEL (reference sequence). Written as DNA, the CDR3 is TGTGCCAGCAGCCAAGATCGAGACCCGACAGATGGTACGCAGTATTTT. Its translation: CASSQDRDPTDGTQYF.

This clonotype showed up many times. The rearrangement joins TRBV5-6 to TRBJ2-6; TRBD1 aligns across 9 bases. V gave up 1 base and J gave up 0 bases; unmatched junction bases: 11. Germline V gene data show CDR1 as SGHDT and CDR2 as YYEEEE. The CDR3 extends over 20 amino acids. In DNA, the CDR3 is TGTGCCAGCAGCTTGTTATTATGGGGACAGGGCTCCTCTGGGGCCAACGTCCTGACTTTC. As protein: CASSLLLWGQGSSGANVLTF.